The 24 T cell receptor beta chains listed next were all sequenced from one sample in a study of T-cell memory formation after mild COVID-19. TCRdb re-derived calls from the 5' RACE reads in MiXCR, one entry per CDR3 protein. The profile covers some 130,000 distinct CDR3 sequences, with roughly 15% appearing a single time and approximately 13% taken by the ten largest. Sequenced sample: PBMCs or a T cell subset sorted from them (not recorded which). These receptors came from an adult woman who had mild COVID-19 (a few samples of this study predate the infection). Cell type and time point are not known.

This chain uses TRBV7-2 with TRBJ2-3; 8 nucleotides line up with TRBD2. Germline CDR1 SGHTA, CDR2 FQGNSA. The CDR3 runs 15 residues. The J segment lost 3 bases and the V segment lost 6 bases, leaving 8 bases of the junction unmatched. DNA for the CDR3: TGTGCCAGCAGTTATATAGCGGGAATAACAGATACGCAGTATTTT. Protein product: CASSYIAGITDTQYF.

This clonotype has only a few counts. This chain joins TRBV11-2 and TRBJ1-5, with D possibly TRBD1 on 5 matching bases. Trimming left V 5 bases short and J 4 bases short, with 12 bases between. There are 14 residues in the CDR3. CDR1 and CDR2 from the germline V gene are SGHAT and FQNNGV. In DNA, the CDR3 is TGTGCCAGCAGCCGAGGCAGGGAGAATCAGCCCCAGCATTTT. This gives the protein CASSRGRENQPQHF.

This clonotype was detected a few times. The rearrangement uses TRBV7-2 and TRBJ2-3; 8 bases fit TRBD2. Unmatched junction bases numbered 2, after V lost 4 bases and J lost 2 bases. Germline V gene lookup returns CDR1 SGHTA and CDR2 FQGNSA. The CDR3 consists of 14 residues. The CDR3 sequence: CASSSGGFTDTQYF. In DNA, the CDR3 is TGTGCCAGCAGCTCGGGGGGGTTCACAGATACGCAGTATTTT.

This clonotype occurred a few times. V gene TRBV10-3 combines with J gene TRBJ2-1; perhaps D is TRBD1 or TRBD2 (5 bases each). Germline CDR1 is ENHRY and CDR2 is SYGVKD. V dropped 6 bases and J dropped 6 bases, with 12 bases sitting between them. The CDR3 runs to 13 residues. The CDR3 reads CAIRGDGPNEQFF. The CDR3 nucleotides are TGTGCCATCAGGGGGGACGGCCCCAATGAGCAGTTCTTC.

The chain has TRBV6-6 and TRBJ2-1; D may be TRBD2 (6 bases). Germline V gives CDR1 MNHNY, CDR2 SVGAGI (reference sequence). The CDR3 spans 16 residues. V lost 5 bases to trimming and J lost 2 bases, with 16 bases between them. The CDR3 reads CASSEVGWRAYNEQFF. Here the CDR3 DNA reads TGTGCCAGCAGTGAGGTTGGGTGGAGGGCCTACAATGAGCAGTTCTTC.

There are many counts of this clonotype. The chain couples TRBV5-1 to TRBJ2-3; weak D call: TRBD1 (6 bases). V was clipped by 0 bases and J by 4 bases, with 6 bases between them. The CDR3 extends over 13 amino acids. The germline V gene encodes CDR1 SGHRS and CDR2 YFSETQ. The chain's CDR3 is CASSLGGPDTQYF. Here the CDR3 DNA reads TGCGCCAGCAGCTTGGGGGGGCCAGATACGCAGTATTTT. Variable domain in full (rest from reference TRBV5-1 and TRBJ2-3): KAGVTQTPRYLIKTRGQQVTLSCSPISGHRSVSWYQQTPGQGLQFLFEYFSETQRNKGNFPGRFSGRQFSNSRSEMNVSTLELGDSALYLCASSLGGPDTQYFGPGTRLTVL.

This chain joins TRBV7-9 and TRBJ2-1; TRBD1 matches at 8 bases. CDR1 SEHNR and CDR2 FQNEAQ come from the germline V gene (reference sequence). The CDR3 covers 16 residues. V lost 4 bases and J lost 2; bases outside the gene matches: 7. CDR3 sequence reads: CASSSTRQGTYNEQFF. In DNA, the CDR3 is TGTGCCAGCAGCTCGACCCGACAGGGGACCTACAATGAGCAGTTCTTC.

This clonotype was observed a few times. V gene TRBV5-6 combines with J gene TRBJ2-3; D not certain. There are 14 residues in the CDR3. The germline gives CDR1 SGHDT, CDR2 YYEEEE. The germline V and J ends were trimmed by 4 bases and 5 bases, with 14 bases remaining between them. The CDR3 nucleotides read TGTGCCAGCAGCCTAACCCCGGCAGGAGATACGCAGTATTTT. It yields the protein CASSLTPAGDTQYF.

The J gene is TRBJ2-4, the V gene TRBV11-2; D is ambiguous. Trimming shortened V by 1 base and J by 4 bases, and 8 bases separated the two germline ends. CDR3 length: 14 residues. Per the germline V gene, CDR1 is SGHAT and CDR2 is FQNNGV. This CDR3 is CASSLGFGKNIQYF. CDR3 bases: TGTGCCAGCAGCTTAGGATTCGGGAAAAACATTCAGTACTTC.

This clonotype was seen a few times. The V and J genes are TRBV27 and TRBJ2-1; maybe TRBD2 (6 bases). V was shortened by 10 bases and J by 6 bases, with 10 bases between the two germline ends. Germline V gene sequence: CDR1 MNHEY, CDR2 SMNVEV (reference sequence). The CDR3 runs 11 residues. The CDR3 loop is CAIRRGNEQFF. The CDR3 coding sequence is TGTGCCATCCGGCGGGGCAATGAGCAGTTCTTC.

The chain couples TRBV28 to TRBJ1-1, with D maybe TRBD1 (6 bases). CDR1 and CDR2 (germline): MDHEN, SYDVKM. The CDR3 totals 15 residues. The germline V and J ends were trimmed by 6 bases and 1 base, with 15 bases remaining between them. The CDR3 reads CASSSIGTPNTEAFF. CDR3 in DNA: TGTGCCAGCAGCTCAATCGGGACACCGAACACTGAAGCTTTCTTT.

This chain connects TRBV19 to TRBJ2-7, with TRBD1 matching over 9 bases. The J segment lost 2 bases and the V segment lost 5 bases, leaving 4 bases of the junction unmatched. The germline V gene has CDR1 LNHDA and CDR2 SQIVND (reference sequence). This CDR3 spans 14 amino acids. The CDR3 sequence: CASSGGQGPYEQYF. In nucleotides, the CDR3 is TGTGCCAGTAGTGGGGGACAGGGACCCTACGAGCAGTACTTC.

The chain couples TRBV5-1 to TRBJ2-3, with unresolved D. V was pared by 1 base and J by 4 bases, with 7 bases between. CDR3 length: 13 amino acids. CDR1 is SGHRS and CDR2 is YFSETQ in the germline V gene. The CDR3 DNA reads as TGCGCCAGCAGCTTGTTCACATCAGATACGCAGTATTTT. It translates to CASSLFTSDTQYF.

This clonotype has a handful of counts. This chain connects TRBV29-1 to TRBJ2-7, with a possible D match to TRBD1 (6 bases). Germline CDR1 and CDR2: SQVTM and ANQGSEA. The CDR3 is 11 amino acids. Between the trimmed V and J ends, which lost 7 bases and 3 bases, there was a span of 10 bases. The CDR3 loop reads CSGGHFYEQYF. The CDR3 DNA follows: TGCAGCGGGGGACATTTCTACGAGCAGTACTTC.

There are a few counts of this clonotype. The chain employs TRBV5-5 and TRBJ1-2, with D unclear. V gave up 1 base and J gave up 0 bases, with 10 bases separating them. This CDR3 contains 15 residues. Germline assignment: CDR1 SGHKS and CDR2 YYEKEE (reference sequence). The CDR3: CASSLLWDPNYGYTF. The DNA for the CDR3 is TGTGCCAGCAGCTTGCTGTGGGATCCTAACTATGGCTACACCTTC.

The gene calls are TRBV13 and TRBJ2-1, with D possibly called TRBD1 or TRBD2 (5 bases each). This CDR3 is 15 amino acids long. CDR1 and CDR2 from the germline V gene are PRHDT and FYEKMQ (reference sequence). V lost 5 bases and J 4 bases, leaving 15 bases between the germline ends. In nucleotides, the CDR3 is TGTGCCAGCAGCGACCGGGACGGTCGATACAATGAGCAGTTCTTC. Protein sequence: CASSDRDGRYNEQFF.

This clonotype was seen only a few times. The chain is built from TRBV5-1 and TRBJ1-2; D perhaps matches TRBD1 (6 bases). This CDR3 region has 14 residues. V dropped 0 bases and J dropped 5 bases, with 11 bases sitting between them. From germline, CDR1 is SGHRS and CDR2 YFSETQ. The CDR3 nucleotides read TGCGCCAGCAGCTTGGATCCCAGGGGATATGGCTACACCTTC. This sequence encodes CASSLDPRGYGYTF.

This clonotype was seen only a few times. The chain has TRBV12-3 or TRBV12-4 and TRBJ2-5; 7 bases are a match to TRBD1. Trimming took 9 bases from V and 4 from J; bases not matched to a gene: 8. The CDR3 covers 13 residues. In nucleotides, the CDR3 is TGTGCCAGTACAGGGGTTCGGTTAGAGACCCAGTACTTC. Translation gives CASTGVRLETQYF.

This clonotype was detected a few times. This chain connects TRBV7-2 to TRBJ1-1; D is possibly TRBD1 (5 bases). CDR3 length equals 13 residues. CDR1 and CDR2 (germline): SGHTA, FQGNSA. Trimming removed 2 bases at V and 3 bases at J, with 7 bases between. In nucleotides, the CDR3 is TGTGCCAGCAGCTTACTGGGACACACTGAAGCTTTCTTT. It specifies CASSLLGHTEAFF.

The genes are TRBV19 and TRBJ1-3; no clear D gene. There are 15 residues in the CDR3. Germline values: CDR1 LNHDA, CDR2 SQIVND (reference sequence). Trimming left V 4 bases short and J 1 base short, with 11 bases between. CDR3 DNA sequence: TGTGCCAGTAGTACCGACGATACGTCTGGAAACACCATATATTTT. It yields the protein CASSTDDTSGNTIYF.

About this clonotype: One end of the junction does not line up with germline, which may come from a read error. The CDR3, as DNA: TGTGCCAGCAGTGATCAGGGTTTCAGTTCATCCCTCCACTTT. Residues: CASSDQGFSSSLHF. V gene TRBV25-1 combines with J gene TRBJ1-6; a possible D gene is TRBD1 (5 bases). Germline V gives CDR1 MGHDK, CDR2 SYGVNS. This CDR3 has 14 amino acids.

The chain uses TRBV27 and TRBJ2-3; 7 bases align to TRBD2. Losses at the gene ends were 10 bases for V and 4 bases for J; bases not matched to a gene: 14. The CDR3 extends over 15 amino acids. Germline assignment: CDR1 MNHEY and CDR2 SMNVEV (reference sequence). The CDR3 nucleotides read TGTGCCACTCGAGTAGGCGGGAGTGAAGCAGATACGCAGTATTTT. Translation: CATRVGGSEADTQYF.

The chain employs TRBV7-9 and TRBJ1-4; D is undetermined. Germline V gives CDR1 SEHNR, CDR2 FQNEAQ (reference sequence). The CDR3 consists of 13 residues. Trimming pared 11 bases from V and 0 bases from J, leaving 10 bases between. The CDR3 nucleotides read TGTGCCGGGAAAACAGCAACTAATGAAAAACTGTTTTTT. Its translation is CAGKTATNEKLFF. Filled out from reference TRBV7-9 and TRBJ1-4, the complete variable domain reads DTGVSQNPRHKITKRGQNVTFRCDPISEHNRLYWYRQTLGQGPEFLTYFQNEAQLEKSRLLSDRFSAERPKGSFSTLEIQRTEQGDSAMYLCAGKTATNEKLFFGSGTQLSVL.

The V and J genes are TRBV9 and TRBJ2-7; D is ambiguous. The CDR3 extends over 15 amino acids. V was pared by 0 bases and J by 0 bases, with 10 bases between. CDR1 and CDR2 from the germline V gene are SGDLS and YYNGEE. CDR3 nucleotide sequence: TGTGCCAGCAGCGTAGGGTGGTCGACCTCCTACGAGCAGTACTTC. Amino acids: CASSVGWSTSYEQYF.